This TCR beta chain was recorded in a study of blood T cells in healthy people across ages. General study points: The diversity estimates, figures obtained from one million T cells, were considered underestimates.

Germline V lookup: CDR1 SEHNR, CDR2 FQNEAQ (reference sequence). V lost 4 bases to trimming and J lost 6 bases, with 13 bases between them. The CDR3 is 14 amino acids. Through a sample-barcoded 5' primer and a J-beta primer mix, a second PCR was run for roughly 6 to 12 cycles. Every individual sample yielded 2.5 million or more paired-end reads (each containing CDR3). TCRdb used MiXCR to reprocess the 5' RACE reads, holding one entry per CDR3 protein. The profile shows under 2 million distinct CDR3 sequences, about 31% of them singletons. The sample holds one count of this clonotype. Its matching antigen is unknown.

Sequencing input: blood. This TCR was recovered from a woman in her 30s in good health. This rearrangement joins TRBV7-9 to TRBJ1-5; D is undetermined. CDR3 in DNA: TGTGCCAGCAGCTCCTCGATTGGGAGTCAGCCCCAGCATTTT. Translated, it gives CASSSSIGSQPQHF.